The entry below describes one T cell receptor (beta chain). Every bit of the isolated RNA underwent reverse transcription, so sequencing read expressed TCRB transcripts. The assay was immunoSEQ multiplex PCR, and TCRdb's table has in-frame clones only and misses some. The sample comprises more than 350,000 clones, 11% of which are singletons, and approximately 0.05% rests with the top ten. The data are from a study of beta chain features in type 1 diabetes. Germline assignment: CDR1 SGHRS and CDR2 YFSETQ. The CDR3 totals 16 residues. Deletions cut 4 bases from V and 1 base from J, with 18 bases between.

The specimen sequenced was naive CD4+ T cells from blood. The chain links TRBV5-1 to TRBJ2-7; D not certain. The receptor's source is a young woman in good health. CDR3 in DNA: TGCGCCAGCAGCCCCTTAGGGAATGAGGTTTCCTACGAGCAGTACTTC. Translated: CASSPLGNEVSYEQYF.